The 10 T cell receptor beta chains presented below share a single source sample, sequenced in a study of molecular identifiers for immune sequencing clone quantification listed by TCRdb under 2018. Library method: PCR. This sample was sequenced with an Illumina HiSeq 4000. Clones were called with MiXCR by TCRdb after fastp trimmed the public reads at Q25, and only in-frame beta chains were retained. Merged by CDR3 protein, the rows form single entries marked with the most common genes and DNA. Present in this sample are about 12,000 distinct CDR3 sequences, about 20% of which were seen just once. 1.4% to 1.5% of the sample lies in the top ten. Sequenced input: naive CD8+ T cells from blood, with Jurkat cell RNA spiked in. The sample's cell subset or site label is to be understood as: FACS-sorted CD8+CD4-CCR7+CD45RA+ naive T cells. Every receptor here comes from a human donor in good health. Some libraries in this study had Jurkat cell RNA spiked in.

This clonotype was detected many times. J is TRBJ2-2 and V is TRBV28; 10 nucleotides agree with TRBD2. In germline, CDR1 is MDHEN, CDR2 SYDVKM. V was pared by 2 bases and J by 6 bases, with 3 bases of the junction left unmatched. The CDR3 extends over 15 amino acids. In nucleotides, the CDR3 is TGTGCCAGCAGTTTACCCGGACTAGCGGCCGGGGAGCTGTTTTTT. Protein sequence: CASSLPGLAAGELFF.

About this clonotype itself: A much larger clone lies one base from this, so it may be a read error. The chain joins TRBV28 to TRBJ1-3; D unresolved. The CDR3 is 14 amino acids. CDR1 MDHEN and CDR2 SYDVKM come from the germline V gene. Here the CDR3 DNA reads TGTGCCAGCAGTTTCGGTGGATCTGGAAACGCCATATATTTT. As protein: CASSFGGSGNAIYF.

This clonotype was seen more than once but under ten times. The gene calls are TRBV27 and TRBJ2-7; 8 nucleotides match TRBD2. The CDR3 totals 12 residues. Looked up from germline, CDR1 is MNHEY and CDR2 is SMNVEV (reference sequence). With 9 bases clipped from V and 2 bases from J, the junction kept 3 bases outside the gene matches. CDR3 sequence (DNA): TGTGCCAGTGGACTAGCAGCCTACGAGCAGTACTTC. It codes for CASGLAAYEQYF.

This clonotype was seen at least ten times. This rearrangement joins TRBV6-4 to TRBJ1-6; D is unclear. The CDR3 has 13 residues. V dropped 2 bases and J dropped 6 bases, with 5 bases sitting between them. CDR1 is MRHNA and CDR2 is SNTAGT in the germline V gene. This CDR3 is CASSDRVNSPLHF. The CDR3 bases are TGTGCCAGCAGTGACAGGGTTAATTCACCCCTCCACTTT.

This clonotype rates as medium-sized (0.01 to 0.1%). The chain uses TRBV5-1 and TRBJ2-2, with 8 bases matching TRBD2. V was clipped by 0 bases and J by 4 bases; unmatched bases: 11. From germline, CDR1 is SGHRS and CDR2 YFSETQ. The CDR3 contains 18 residues. The CDR3 sequence: CASSLAWRAGVGTGELFF. The CDR3 region has the DNA TGCGCCAGCAGCTTGGCCTGGCGAGCGGGAGTAGGCACCGGGGAGCTGTTTTTT. Full variable domain (outside the CDR3, taken from reference TRBV5-1 and TRBJ2-2): KAGVTQTPRYLIKTRGQQVTLSCSPISGHRSVSWYQQTPGQGLQFLFEYFSETQRNKGNFPGRFSGRQFSNSRSEMNVSTLELGDSALYLCASSLAWRAGVGTGELFFGEGSRLTVL.

Judged by abundance, this clonotype is medium-sized. The chain combines TRBV29-1 with TRBJ2-3; 11 nucleotides agree with TRBD2. The CDR3 is 19 residues long. After removal of 6 bases from V and 2 bases from J, the junction contained 19 bases not matched to a gene. CDR1 is SQVTM and CDR2 is ANQGSEA in the germline V gene. The CDR3 spells CSVAGQWVTSGNYTDTQYF. CDR3 DNA sequence: TGCAGCGTCGCCGGACAGTGGGTGACTAGCGGGAATTACACAGATACGCAGTATTTT.

This clonotype has at least ten counts. The rearrangement joins TRBV13 to TRBJ2-3; TRBD1 matches at 7 bases. This CDR3 contains 13 residues. After removal of 4 bases from V and 6 bases from J, the junction contained 4 bases not matched to a gene. Germline CDR1 is PRHDT and CDR2 is FYEKMQ (reference sequence). The CDR3 DNA sequence: TGTGCCAGCAGCTCGGACAGGCCTGATACGCAGTATTTT. This gives the protein CASSSDRPDTQYF.

This clonotype was recorded at least ten times. The rearrangement links TRBV20-1 to TRBJ2-3; D unresolved. V was trimmed by 3 bases and J by 4 bases, leaving 11 bases between them. Germline V lookup: CDR1 DFQATT, CDR2 SNEGSKA (reference sequence). This CDR3 has 13 amino acids. DNA for the CDR3: TGCAGTGCTAGTGATTCGCGAGCAGATACGCAGTATTTT. It translates to CSASDSRADTQYF.

This clonotype is medium-sized. V gene TRBV9 combines with J gene TRBJ2-2, with 12 bases that match TRBD2. The CDR3 loop spans 18 amino acids. Germline V gene sequence: CDR1 SGDLS, CDR2 YYNGEE. After removal of 4 bases from V and 3 bases from J, the junction contained 10 bases not matched to a gene. CDR3 region: CASSPTSGSPRYTGELFF. The CDR3 region has the DNA TGTGCCAGCAGCCCGACTAGCGGGAGTCCCCGATACACCGGGGAGCTGTTTTTT.

For this clonotype: This may arise from a read error, as a much more abundant clone is one base away. This chain links TRBV5-6 with TRBJ1-1; maybe TRBD1 (5 bases). The CDR3 spans 13 residues. From germline, CDR1 is SGHDT and CDR2 YYEEEE. The CDR3 is CARSTGLNTEAFF. DNA of the CDR3: TGTGCCCGCAGCACAGGACTGAACACTGAAGCTTTCTTT.